The 9 T cell receptor beta chains reported below all come from one sample, sequenced in a study of blood T cells in healthy people across ages (dated by TCRdb to between 2014 and 2017). Library method: 5' RACE. The data were produced on an Illumina HiSeq 2500. A second PCR of 7 to 11 cycles was performed with a sample-barcoded 5' primer and a J-beta primer mix. TCRdb reprocessed the public reads (quality trimming at Q25 with fastp, clone calling with MiXCR) and kept in-frame beta chains. CDR3 protein sequences are deduplicated, and each keeps its most common genes and DNA. The sample data list around 1,700,000 distinct CDR3 sequences, and 28% of these were observed just once. The ten biggest clones cover less than 9.5% of the sample. The sequenced sample consisted of blood. The receptor source for this set is a woman aged 25-40 years in good health.

This clonotype was observed a few times. This chain links TRBV28 with TRBJ2-1, with TRBD2 matching 12 bases. With V trimmed by 8 bases and J by 7 bases, 3 bases remained unmatched. The CDR3 covers 13 residues. The germline gives CDR1 MDHEN, CDR2 SYDVKM. The CDR3: CASGLAGTNEQFF. The DNA for the CDR3 is TGTGCCAGCGGACTAGCGGGGACTAATGAGCAGTTCTTC. Full variable domain (missing parts from reference TRBV28 and TRBJ2-1): DVKVTQSSRYLVKRTGEKVFLECVQDMDHENMFWYRQDPGLGLRLIYFSYDVKMKEKGDIPEGYSVSREKKERFSLILESASTNQTSMYLCASGLAGTNEQFFGPGTRLTVL.

This sequence joins TRBV30 and TRBJ2-7, with D possibly matching TRBD2 (5 bases). V gave up 3 bases and J gave up 10 bases, with 19 bases separating them. CDR3 length: 13 residues. The germline V gene has CDR1 GTSNPN and CDR2 SVGIG (reference sequence). CDR3 sequence reads: CAWSGLAQEAQYF. The CDR3 DNA is TGTGCCTGGAGCGGACTGGCACAAGAGGCCCAGTACTTC.

The chain has TRBV10-3 and TRBJ2-3, with D possibly being TRBD2 (5 bases). The CDR3 totals 14 residues. CDR1 ENHRY and CDR2 SYGVKD come from the germline V gene. Trimming removed 6 bases from V and 5 bases from J, with 15 bases in between. The CDR3: CAIRGKLGIDTQYF. The CDR3 DNA sequence: TGTGCCATCAGGGGGAAACTAGGGATAGATACGCAGTATTTT.

This clonotype was seen at least ten times. The V call is TRBV6-2 or TRBV6-3, the J call TRBJ2-7, with a tentative D call TRBD2 (6 bases). The V end was cut by 7 bases, the J end by 0 bases, with 16 bases between. Germline-derived CDR1 and CDR2 are MNHEY and SVGEGT. This CDR3 has 15 residues. In DNA, the CDR3 is TGTGCCAGCACCCGATCGGGGAGGAGCTCCTACGAGCAGTACTTC. It codes for CASTRSGRSSYEQYF.

This clonotype showed up just a few times. Relative to the germline gene, one junction end is altered; a read error may explain this. The rearrangement links TRBV6-6 to TRBJ2-7, with no clear D. CDR3 size: 8 residues. Germline CDR1 reads MNHNY; CDR2 reads SVGAGI (reference sequence). CDR3 loop: CASSQGRF. CDR3 coding DNA: TGTGCCAGCAGCCAAGGCCGGTTC.

The genes are TRBV20-1 and TRBJ1-2, with D possibly being TRBD1 (5 bases). Germline CDR1 DFQATT, CDR2 SNEGSKA (reference sequence). The CDR3 totals 13 residues. Trimming stripped 1 base from V and 4 bases from J, with 10 bases between. The CDR3 reads CSARGGTVYGYTF. The CDR3 region has the DNA TGCAGTGCTAGAGGGGGGACGGTCTATGGCTACACCTTC.

Many counts were recorded for this clonotype. The chain joins TRBV13 to TRBJ2-3; D might be TRBD2 (5 bases). V lost 5 bases and J 4 bases, leaving 13 bases between the germline ends. The CDR3 loop spans 14 amino acids. CDR1 and CDR2 from the germline V gene are PRHDT and FYEKMQ (reference sequence). The CDR3 bases are TGTGCCAGCAGCCGCGGGTTTGTGGCAGATACGCAGTATTTT. Its translation: CASSRGFVADTQYF.

The sample holds many counts of this clonotype. The rearrangement links TRBV5-5 to TRBJ2-5; 7 nucleotides agree with TRBD1. This CDR3 has 12 residues. Germline V gene data show CDR1 as SGHKS and CDR2 as YYEKEE (reference sequence). V lost 3 bases, J lost 5 bases, and 1 base stayed unmatched. Written as DNA, the CDR3 is TGTGCCAGCAGCTCGACAGGGGAGACCCAGTACTTC. Protein: CASSSTGETQYF.

The V call is TRBV12-3 or TRBV12-4, the J call TRBJ1-1; D not resolved. CDR3 length: 11 amino acids. Trimming removed 8 bases from V and 3 bases from J, with 7 bases in between. In DNA, the CDR3 is TGTGCCAGCTCGGGTCACACTGAAGCTTTCTTT. It specifies CASSGHTEAFF.